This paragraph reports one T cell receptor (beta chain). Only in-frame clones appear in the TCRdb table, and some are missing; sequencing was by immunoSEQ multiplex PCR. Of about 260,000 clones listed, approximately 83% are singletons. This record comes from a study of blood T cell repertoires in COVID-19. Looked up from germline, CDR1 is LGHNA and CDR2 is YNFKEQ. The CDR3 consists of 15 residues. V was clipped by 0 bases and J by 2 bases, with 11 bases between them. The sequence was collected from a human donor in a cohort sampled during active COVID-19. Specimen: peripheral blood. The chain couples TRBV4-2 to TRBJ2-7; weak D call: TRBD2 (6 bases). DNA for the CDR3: TGTGCCAGCAGCCAAGAGGGGACTTACACCTACGAGCAGTACTTC. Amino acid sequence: CASSQEGTYTYEQYF.